This record looks at one T cell receptor (beta chain) sequence and its context. The antigen remains undetermined. This entry is derived from a study of CD8 T cells in ankylosing spondylitis. Findings and caveats of the study: Ankylosing spondylitis blood appeared to carry a characteristic TCR beta motif of roughly eight highly homologous variants. Earlier reports found some motif variants in synovial fluid and blood in reactive arthritis.

The CDR3 has 15 amino acids. V was clipped by 2 bases and J by 6 bases, with 16 bases between them. Germline CDR1 is MNHNS and CDR2 is SASEGT. By quantitative 5'-RACE with molecular barcodes, the TCR beta libraries were made. From the 5' RACE reads, TCRdb called clonotypes with MiXCR, one entry per CDR3 protein. Seen here are approximately 540,000 distinct CDR3 sequences, approximately 12% observed once, and the top ten hold nearly 7%. This TCR was sampled from a male donor with ankylosing spondylitis. Source material: blood, either unsorted or a sorted T cell fraction (not recorded which). V usage is TRBV6-1 and J usage is TRBJ1-2; no firm D call. CDR3 region: CASSEIRTLNDGYTF. The CDR3, as DNA: TGTGCCAGCAGTGAAATAAGGACCTTGAATGATGGCTACACCTTC.